This T cell receptor beta chain was obtained from a study of shared clonotypes between healthy human individuals. Overall study results and limits: Among the subsets, naive ones generally showed larger estimated richness than memory ones.

Notes on this clone: The antigen remains unidentified.

Method: immunoSEQ multiplex PCR; TCRdb's copy keeps in-frame clones and lacks some. Of 2 million to 2.5 million clones listed, almost 96% are singletons. The germline V gene has CDR1 SGHTA and CDR2 FQGNSA. Trimming cost V 5 bases and J 0 bases, with 11 bases left between them. The CDR3 loop spans 15 amino acids. The receptor was isolated from a young man in good health. The chain links TRBV7-2 to TRBJ2-1; D gene unclear. Specimen: naive CD4+ T cells sorted from blood. Subset meaning: CD45RA+ positively selected. DNA for the CDR3: TGTGCCAGCAGCCCCCGAGGACGCTCCTACAATGAGCAGTTCTTC. Translating gives CASSPRGRSYNEQFF.